This T cell receptor beta chain emerged from a study of T-cell memory formation after mild COVID-19. Study background: TCR clustering was largely donor specific. Study conclusions and caveats: Shrinking CD4+ clones were chiefly CM and EM; CD8+ ones were chiefly EMRA. Contracting clones, day 15 to 85, had balanced CD4/CD8, and later expanders favored CD4+.

MiXCR, run by TCRdb on the 5' RACE reads, gives a single entry per CDR3 protein. The table records around 140,000 distinct CDR3 sequences, under 25% of them present only once. V lost 5 bases, J lost 0 bases, and 9 bases lay in between. Germline V gene lookup returns CDR1 SGHTA and CDR2 FQGNSA. The CDR3 runs to 14 residues. Ten or more counts support this clonotype. As yet, its antigen is unknown. Specimen: PBMCs or a T cell subset sorted from them (not recorded which). The clonotype was recovered from an adult woman who had mild COVID-19 (a few samples of this study predate the infection). Cell type and time point are not known. The V gene is TRBV7-2, the J gene TRBJ2-3; D is possibly TRBD1 (5 bases). The CDR3 is CASSPDSSTDTQYF. CDR3 DNA: TGTGCCAGCAGCCCTGACAGTAGCACAGATACGCAGTATTTT.